These T cell receptor beta chains were read from a single sample in a study of T-cell reconstitution after alpha-beta-depleted transplantation in children. MiXCR, run by TCRdb on the PCR reads, gives a single entry per CDR3 protein. This table has approximately 83,000 distinct CDR3 sequences, 12% appearing once. Sequencing was performed on PBMCs from the stem cell graft donor, taken from the stem cell graft. The source is a human donor who donated a stem cell graft to a child with inherited bone marrow failure. Each CDR3 is given with its conserved first and last residue. A D gene is named only where the DNA matches it firmly. Clone size is not always given. Where it is, it says once, few, many or a class for expanded clones.

.,TRBV5-4,.,TRBJ2-5,CASSLQGSQETQYF,TGTGCCAGCAGCCTTCAGGGAAGCCAAGAGACCCAGTACTTC
.,TRBV4-3,.,TRBJ2-2,CASSQDRRQDNGELFF,TGCGCCAGCAGCCAAGACCGCCGACAGGATAACGGGGAGCTGTTTTTT
.,TRBV5-1,.,TRBJ2-7,CASTPGRGAYEQYF,TGCGCCAGCACCCCGGGACGAGGGGCCTACGAGCAGTACTTC
many,TRBV20-1,.,TRBJ2-2,CSARDRRKMNTGELFF,TGCAGTGCTAGAGATCGTCGGAAGATGAACACCGGGGAGCTGTTTTTT
many,TRBV5-1,TRBD1,TRBJ2-3,CVSARDSSIDTQYF,TGCGTCTCTGCCAGGGACAGTAGCATAGATACGCAGTATTTT
many,TRBV15,.,TRBJ1-2,CATSRDRPMADRDNF,TGTGCCACCAGCAGGGACAGACCTATGGCGGATAGGGATAACTTC
many,TRBV4-3,.,TRBJ2-1,CASSQEDEQFF,TGCGCCAGCAGCCAAGAGGATGAGCAGTTCTTC
many,TRBV7-2,.,TRBJ1-2,CASSLRGDYGYTF,TGTGCCAGCAGCCTGCGGGGCGACTATGGCTACACCTTC
.,TRBV5-1,TRBD1,TRBJ1-2,CASSLDKGGFGYTF,TGCGCCAGCAGCTTGGACAAAGGGGGCTTTGGCTACACCTTC
many,TRBV4-1,TRBD1,TRBJ2-5,CASSQSDRGETQYF,TGCGCCAGCAGCCAGTCGGACAGGGGGGAGACCCAGTACTTC
few,TRBV2,.,TRBJ1-5,CASSEGTDSNQPQHF,TGTGCCAGCAGTGAAGGGACAGATAGCAATCAGCCCCAGCATTTT
.,TRBV11-1,.,TRBJ2-1,CATMDSYNEQFF,TGTGCCACCATGGACTCCTACAATGAGCAGTTCTTC
.,TRBV5-5,TRBD2,TRBJ2-3,CASSIGGTRWDTQYF,TGTGCCAGCAGCATCGGGGGGACGAGGTGGGATACGCAGTATTTT
many,TRBV4-1,TRBD2,TRBJ2-3,CASSHNTREGTDTQYF,TGCGCCAGCAGCCACAACACGCGGGAGGGCACAGATACGCAGTATTTT
many,TRBV7-2,.,TRBJ1-2,CASSLAGNYGYTF,TGTGCCAGCAGCTTAGCGGGGAACTATGGCTACACCTTC
few,TRBV27,.,TRBJ2-1,CASSPGAHNEQFF,TGTGCCAGCAGTCCCGGGGCACACAATGAGCAGTTCTTC
many,TRBV20-1,TRBD2,TRBJ2-7,CSARDGQLAGRYEQYF,TGCAGTGCTAGAGATGGCCAACTAGCGGGAAGGTACGAGCAGTACTTC
few,TRBV6-1,.,TRBJ2-5,CASSELLAGETQYF,TGTGCCAGCAGTGAATTGTTGGCCGGAGAGACCCAGTACTTC
.,TRBV28,TRBD2,TRBJ2-1,CASSFAQGLAGRNEQFF,TGTGCCAGCAGTTTCGCACAGGGACTAGCGGGCCGCAATGAGCAGTTCTTC
many,TRBV5-1,.,TRBJ1-1,CASSLAGRGSRTEAFF,TGCGCCAGCAGCTTGGCAGGACGGGGGTCGCGGACTGAAGCTTTCTTT
many,TRBV29-1,TRBD1,TRBJ2-5,CSAAGTGLETQYF,TGCAGCGCCGCCGGGACAGGGTTAGAGACCCAGTACTTC
many,TRBV20-1,TRBD1,TRBJ1-2,CSAMAGGNYGYTF,TGCAGTGCCATGGCAGGGGGCAACTATGGCTACACCTTC
many,TRBV7-6,.,TRBJ2-1,CASSLGTAGYEQFF,TGTGCCAGCAGCTTAGGTACGGCGGGGTATGAGCAGTTCTTC
many,TRBV7-2,.,TRBJ2-1,CASSSTPRDHNEQFF,TGTGCCAGCAGCTCTACTCCGAGGGACCACAATGAGCAGTTCTTC
many,TRBV7-2,.,TRBJ2-3,CASGSKTGSTDTQYF,TGTGCCAGCGGATCAAAGACCGGGAGCACAGATACGCAGTATTTT
once,TRBV6-1,.,TRBJ2-5,CASSENPRLHQETQYF,TGTGCCAGCAGTGAAAACCCGAGACTACACCAAGAGACCCAGTACTTC
many,TRBV7-8,.,TRBJ1-5,CASSLVRQTYQPQHF,TGTGCCAGCAGCTTAGTGAGACAGACTTATCAGCCCCAGCATTTT
many,TRBV27,.,TRBJ1-2,CASSNDSGGGYTF,TGTGCCAGCAGTAATGACTCGGGGGGAGGCTACACCTTC
.,TRBV6-2/TRBV6-3,TRBD1,TRBJ1-5,CASRDDRGLNQPQHF,TGTGCCAGCAGAGACGACAGGGGGCTTAATCAGCCCCAGCATTTT
few,TRBV6-5,TRBD1,TRBJ2-3,CASSYGTGADTQYF,TGTGCCAGCAGTTACGGGACAGGGGCAGATACGCAGTATTTT
many,TRBV29-1,TRBD2,TRBJ2-3,CSARLGTSGGYTDTQYF,TGCAGCGCCCGGTTGGGGACTAGCGGGGGGTACACAGATACGCAGTATTTT
.,TRBV4-1,TRBD1,TRBJ1-3,CASSQGQGAGNTIYF,TGCGCCAGCAGCCAAGGACAGGGGGCTGGAAACACCATATATTTT
many,TRBV19,TRBD1,TRBJ2-1,CASSTDRGLYNEQFF,TGTGCCAGTAGTACCGACAGGGGACTCTACAATGAGCAGTTCTTC
many,TRBV12-3/TRBV12-4,.,TRBJ1-2,CASSPRSGPGPGYTF,TGTGCCAGCAGCCCCCGCTCGGGCCCGGGCCCCGGCTACACCTTC
many,TRBV5-5,.,TRBJ1-5,CASSPRAQGRPQHF,TGTGCCAGCAGCCCCAGGGCCCAGGGGAGGCCCCAGCATTTT
many,TRBV25-1,.,TRBJ2-7,CASSEQGPYEQYF,TGTGCCAGCAGTGAGCAGGGACCGTACGAGCAGTACTTC
many,TRBV7-8,TRBD1,TRBJ1-2,CASSLRPTNRGRGGYTF,TGTGCCAGCAGCTTACGCCCGACGAACAGGGGAAGAGGTGGCTACACCTTC
many,TRBV5-1,TRBD2,TRBJ2-5,CASSRRGGQETQYF,TGCGCCAGCAGCCGGCGGGGGGGGCAAGAGACCCAGTACTTC
many,TRBV7-2,.,TRBJ2-3,CASSRAVGDPDTQYF,TGTGCCAGCAGCCGCGCGGTCGGAGATCCAGATACGCAGTATTTT
many,TRBV5-1,.,TRBJ1-5,CASSVTGDNQPQHF,TGCGCCAGCAGCGTGACAGGCGACAATCAGCCCCAGCATTTT
many,TRBV7-8,TRBD2,TRBJ2-7,CASSFGGGAYEQYF,TGTGCCAGCAGCTTCGGGGGGGGGGCCTACGAGCAGTACTTC
many,TRBV5-1,.,TRBJ2-1,CASSYRTLYNEQFF,TGCGCCAGCAGTTACCGGACCCTCTACAATGAGCAGTTCTTC
.,TRBV27,.,TRBJ2-1,CASSPDTYNEQFF,TGTGCCAGCAGCCCTGACACCTACAATGAGCAGTTCTTC
.,TRBV27,.,TRBJ1-5,CASGGASNQPQHF,TGTGCCAGCGGGGGGGCTAGCAATCAGCCCCAGCATTTT
few,TRBV18,TRBD1,TRBJ2-7,CASSPPQGATYEQYF,TGTGCCAGCTCACCACCCCAGGGGGCCACCTACGAGCAGTACTTC
many,TRBV12-3/TRBV12-4,TRBD1,TRBJ1-2,CASSLGQGTGYTF,TGTGCCAGCAGTTTGGGACAGGGGACCGGCTACACCTTC